This T cell receptor beta chain was observed in a study of T cells after yellow fever vaccination. V was trimmed by 5 bases and J by 8 bases, leaving 28 bases between them. Germline V gives CDR1 SGHAT, CDR2 FQDESV (reference sequence). The CDR3 contains 18 residues. The TCR cDNA carried a universal primer site and UMIs from 5'RACE template switching. MiXCR was run by TCRdb on the 5' RACE reads, yielding one entry per CDR3 protein. The sample includes approximately 550,000 distinct CDR3 sequences, 15% to 20% of them seen just once. The sequenced sample was PBMCs, obtained 15 days after the yellow fever booster vaccination. The V and J genes are TRBV11-1 and TRBJ2-1, with D unclear. The sequence was collected from a man in his thirties or forties who received the YFV17D yellow fever vaccine. The CDR3 DNA is TGTGCCAGCAGCCCCCTCTCGGCAGGACGGCTAGTTATCGATGAGCAGTTCTTC. Its translation: CASSPLSAGRLVIDEQFF.